A selection of T cell receptor beta chains follows, all from one sample in a study of CD8+ T cells in alopecia areata. The method was immunoSEQ multiplex PCR; TCRdb's version includes in-frame clones alone and lacks a portion of them. Of some 220,000 clones in the sample, under 60% were seen once. The material sequenced was CD4+ T cells sorted from blood, taken at week 4, from a patient treated with tofacitinib. The receptor source for this set is a human donor with alopecia areata. CDR3s include the opening cysteine and the closing phenylalanine or tryptophan. A D gene is named only where the DNA matches it firmly. A row's size may be missing; if present it is once, few, many or a size class.

J: TRBJ2-7
D: -
V: TRBV30
size: -
DNA: TGTGCCTGGAGTGGTCAGGGGGGCGAGCAGTACTTC
CDR3: CAWSGQGGEQYF

J: TRBJ1-2
D: -
V: TRBV25-1
size: -
DNA: TGTGCCAGCAGTGGCTCCTTACAGGGAGCGGGCTACACCTTC
CDR3: CASSGSLQGAGYTF

J: TRBJ1-1
D: -
V: TRBV29-1
size: -
DNA: TGCAGCGTTGGTAAATTGAACACTGAAGCTTTCTTT
CDR3: CSVGKLNTEAFF

J: TRBJ1-1
D: TRBD1
V: TRBV7-2
size: -
DNA: TGTGCCAGCAGCTTAACACAGGGGGCTGGCACTGAAGCTTTCTTT
CDR3: CASSLTQGAGTEAFF

J: TRBJ1-6
D: -
V: TRBV7-2
size: few
DNA: TGTGCCAGCAGCTTAGGGCAGCTGGGGAATTCACCCCTCCACTTT
CDR3: CASSLGQLGNSPLHF

J: TRBJ1-2
D: -
V: TRBV30
size: few
DNA: TGTGCCTGGACTAGGGACGGTCTCGGGAACTATGGCTACACCTTC
CDR3: CAWTRDGLGNYGYTF

J: TRBJ2-4
D: -
V: TRBV5-1
size: few
DNA: TGCGCCAGCAGCTTGACCTTCGATAGGGCCAAAAACATTCAGTACTTC
CDR3: CASSLTFDRAKNIQYF

J: TRBJ1-4
D: -
V: TRBV7-2
size: -
DNA: TGTGCCAGCAGCTTAGACCGAGCAACTAATGAAAAACTGTTTTTT
CDR3: CASSLDRATNEKLFF

J: TRBJ2-1
D: TRBD2
V: TRBV7-2
size: -
DNA: TGTGCCAGCAGCCCCATGGGGGGACTAGCGGGTCCCGAGACGAAGGAGCAGTTCTTC
CDR3: CASSPMGGLAGPETKEQFF

J: TRBJ1-2
D: TRBD1
V: TRBV29-1
size: few
DNA: TGCAGCGTTGAAGTGGGACAGGGCCTTGGAGGCTACACCTTC
CDR3: CSVEVGQGLGGYTF

J: TRBJ2-1
D: TRBD2
V: TRBV30
size: -
DNA: TGTGCCTGGGCGGGACTAGGACTTACCTACAATGAGCAGTTCTTC
CDR3: CAWAGLGLTYNEQFF

J: TRBJ1-5
D: -
V: TRBV7-2
size: -
DNA: TGTGCCAGCAGCACTGGGGCCCGGGGGAATCAGCCCCAGCATTTT
CDR3: CASSTGARGNQPQHF

J: TRBJ1-1
D: -
V: TRBV30
size: -
DNA: TGTGCCTGGAGTGCCGGGTACAACACTGAAGCTTTCTTT
CDR3: CAWSAGYNTEAFF

J: TRBJ1-1
D: TRBD1
V: TRBV7-9
size: few
DNA: TGTGCCAGCAGCCTATCAGGGGGGGACACTGAAGCTTTCTTT
CDR3: CASSLSGGDTEAFF

J: TRBJ2-7
D: TRBD2
V: TRBV2
size: -
DNA: TGTGCCAGCTCCCCTAGCGGGTTATCCTACGAGCAGTACTTC
CDR3: CASSPSGLSYEQYF

J: TRBJ1-1
D: -
V: TRBV27
size: -
DNA: TGTGCCAGCAGTTTATTTGCGGTGAACACTGAAGCTTTCTTT
CDR3: CASSLFAVNTEAFF

J: TRBJ2-7
D: -
V: TRBV2
size: -
DNA: TGTGCCAGCAGCCCCTCTCTTGTGCCCTACGAGCAGTACTTC
CDR3: CASSPSLVPYEQYF

J: TRBJ2-3
D: -
V: TRBV19
size: few
DNA: TGTGCCAGTAGTCGAGGCGGATTCACAGATACGCAGTATTTT
CDR3: CASSRGGFTDTQYF

J: TRBJ2-3
D: TRBD2
V: TRBV7-2
size: few
DNA: TGTGCCAGCAGCTTCGATAGCGGGGGGGTCAAAGATACGCAGTATTTT
CDR3: CASSFDSGGVKDTQYF

J: TRBJ1-1
D: -
V: TRBV10-3
size: few
DNA: TGTGCCATCAGTACTCAGAACACTGAAGCTTTCTTT
CDR3: CAISTQNTEAFF

J: TRBJ1-2
D: -
V: TRBV5-1
size: few
DNA: TGCGCCAGCAGCGCGTCCCTATTTGATGGCTACACCTTC
CDR3: CASSASLFDGYTF

J: TRBJ1-1
D: TRBD1
V: TRBV4-3
size: few
DNA: TGCGCCAGCAGCCACCAGCCGGGGACAGGGGAATACAAAGCTTTCTTT
CDR3: CASSHQPGTGEYKAFF

J: TRBJ1-1
D: -
V: TRBV12-5
size: -
DNA: TGTGCTAGTGAAACTCAGGTGAACACTGAAGCTTTCTTT
CDR3: CASETQVNTEAFF

J: TRBJ1-6
D: -
V: TRBV15
size: -
DNA: TGTGCCACCAGCAGAGGGGGGTTTTCACCCCTCCACTTT
CDR3: CATSRGGFSPLHF

J: TRBJ2-2
D: -
V: TRBV9
size: few
DNA: TGTGCCAGCAGCGTAGAGCCTAGTGGGGACACCGGGGAGCTGTTTTTT
CDR3: CASSVEPSGDTGELFF

J: TRBJ2-4
D: TRBD1
V: TRBV7-2
size: -
DNA: TGTGCCAGCAGCTTGATATCCGACAGGGGAAACATTCAGTACTTC
CDR3: CASSLISDRGNIQYF